This is a list of T cell receptor beta chains from one sample in a study of control samples from healthy donors and cancer patients. Repertoires were generated with immunoSEQ multiplex PCR, while TCRdb's copy carries only in-frame clones and drops some. The table lists over 100,000 clones, roughly 92% of them singletons. The material sequenced was blood. Receptor source: a man aged 18 to 29 in good health. Each CDR3 is given with its conserved first and last residue. D genes are given only for firm matches. Some rows mark clone size as missing; the rest say once, few, many or name a class of expanded clone.

CDR3	DNA	D	size	V	J
CASSQLESPLHF	TGTGCCAGCAGCCAACTGGAATCACCCCTCCACTTT	NA	NA	TRBV3-1/TRBV3-2	TRBJ1-6
CASSLNRGLGNQPQHF	TGTGCCAGCAGCTTAAATCGCGGTTTGGGCAATCAGCCCCAGCATTTT	NA	NA	TRBV7-3	TRBJ1-5
CASSQFLGGRETQYF	TGTGCCAGCAGCCAATTTCTCGGAGGGCGCGAGACCCAGTACTTC	NA	few	TRBV3-1/TRBV3-2	TRBJ2-5
CASSGGGVYGYTF	TGTGCCAGCAGCGGCGGGGGAGTTTATGGCTACACCTTC	NA	NA	TRBV5-6	TRBJ1-2
CASSLGQGSGSPLHF	TGTGCCAGCAGCCTAGGACAGGGGAGTGGATCACCCCTCCACTTT	TRBD1	NA	TRBV5-5	TRBJ1-6
CASSLGWGRETQYF	TGTGCCAGCAGCTTAGGATGGGGGCGGGAGACCCAGTACTTC	NA	NA	TRBV7-2	TRBJ2-5
CATKTGGREQYF	TGTGCCACCAAGACAGGGGGAAGGGAGCAGTACTTC	TRBD1	NA	TRBV10-3	TRBJ2-7
CASSSMGAGNTEAFF	TGTGCCAGCAGCTCGATGGGGGCGGGGAACACTGAAGCTTTCTTT	NA	NA	TRBV11-3	TRBJ1-1
CASSTPGTYEQYF	TGTGCCAGCAGTACTCCAGGTACCTACGAGCAGTACTTC	NA	NA	TRBV6-5	TRBJ2-7
CAIRTQGVYGYTF	TGTGCCATCAGAACACAGGGGGTCTATGGCTACACCTTC	TRBD1	NA	TRBV10-3	TRBJ1-2
CASSKKGDEQYF	TGTGCCAGCAGCAAAAAGGGGGACGAGCAGTACTTC	NA	few	TRBV7-9	TRBJ2-7
CASSVSGVQDTQYF	TGTGCCAGCAGCGTCTCGGGTGTGCAGGATACGCAGTATTTT	NA	NA	TRBV9	TRBJ2-3
CASSVGGDGLESLEQYF	TGTGCCAGCAGCGTAGGAGGGGACGGGTTGGAATCCCTCGAGCAGTACTTC	NA	NA	TRBV9	TRBJ2-7
CASSPDRDYGYTF	TGTGCCAGCAGCCCTGACAGGGACTATGGCTACACCTTC	TRBD1	NA	TRBV11-2	TRBJ1-2
CSVAPGHEQFF	TGCAGCGTTGCCCCGGGTCATGAGCAGTTCTTC	NA	NA	TRBV29-1	TRBJ2-1
CASSPDLLAGGLGETQYF	TGCGCCAGCAGTCCCGACCTTCTAGCGGGGGGGCTCGGGGAGACCCAGTACTTC	TRBD2	NA	TRBV4-1	TRBJ2-5
CASSLPRRETQYF	TGCGCCAGCAGCTTGCCTAGAAGGGAGACCCAGTACTTC	NA	NA	TRBV5-1	TRBJ2-5